This T cell receptor beta chain was captured by sequencing in a study of human T cells and chemical hapten exposure. This clonotype was observed a handful of times. TCRdb called the RACE reads again in MiXCR, with one record for every CDR3 protein. The sample has 85,000 to 100,000 distinct CDR3 sequences, 9.5% to 15% seen once. Time point reported: patch test 1, 2 weeks after DPC sensitization. This sample's treatment: therapeutic diphenylcyclopropenone sensitization with weekly scalp DPC. Every patch test was put on after a blood sample was taken. Donors, patients with alopecia ranging from 18 to 70 years old and judged suitable for DPC, provided samples. The CDR3 covers 13 residues. The germline V gene encodes CDR1 SGHDT and CDR2 YYEEEE. Trimming cost V 0 bases and J 2 bases, with 5 bases left between them.

The sample here was whole blood, taken in connection with sensitization to the hapten diphenylcyclopropenone (DPC). The chain combines TRBV5-6 with TRBJ1-2; no clear D. This clonotype originated in a woman aged 40 to 50 with alopecia areata. Some clones in this sample may be carry-over from other donors' samples. In DNA, the CDR3 is TGTGCCAGCAGCTTGGACAGAAACTATGGCTACACCTTC. This sequence encodes CASSLDRNYGYTF.